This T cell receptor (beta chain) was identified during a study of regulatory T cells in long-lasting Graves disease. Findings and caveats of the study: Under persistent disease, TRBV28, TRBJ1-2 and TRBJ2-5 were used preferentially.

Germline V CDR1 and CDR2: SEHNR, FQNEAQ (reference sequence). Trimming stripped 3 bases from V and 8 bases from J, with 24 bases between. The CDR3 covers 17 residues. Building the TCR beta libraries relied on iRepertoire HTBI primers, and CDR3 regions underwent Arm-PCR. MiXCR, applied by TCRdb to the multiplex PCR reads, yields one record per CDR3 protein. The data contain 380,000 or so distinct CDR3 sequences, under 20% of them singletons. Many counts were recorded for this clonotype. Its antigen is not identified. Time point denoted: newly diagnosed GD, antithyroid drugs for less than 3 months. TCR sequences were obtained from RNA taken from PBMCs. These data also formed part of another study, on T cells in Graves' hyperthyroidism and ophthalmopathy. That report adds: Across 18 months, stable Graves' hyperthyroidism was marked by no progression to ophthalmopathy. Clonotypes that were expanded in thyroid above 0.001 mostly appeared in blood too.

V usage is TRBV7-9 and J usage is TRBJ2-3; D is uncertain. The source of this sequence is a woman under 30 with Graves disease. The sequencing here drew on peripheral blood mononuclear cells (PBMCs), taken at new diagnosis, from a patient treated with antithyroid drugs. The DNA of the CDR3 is TGTGCCAGCAGCTTTGTGATAGGGTCGGCGGTTCCTAGTACGCAGTATTTT. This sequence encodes CASSFVIGSAVPSTQYF.